The 11 T cell receptor beta chains presented below share a single source sample, sequenced in a study of T-cell memory formation after mild COVID-19. TCRdb redid the calling of the 5' RACE reads with MiXCR, one entry per CDR3 protein. The profile shows some 290,000 distinct CDR3 sequences, 15% to 20% of them singletons. Sequenced material: PBMCs or a T cell subset sorted from them (not recorded which). The source is a man aged 18-30 years who had mild COVID-19 (a few samples of this study predate the infection). Cell type and time point are not known.

A few counts support this clonotype. The rearrangement uses TRBV9 and TRBJ2-7; 10 positions match TRBD1. Germline lookup yields CDR1 SGDLS and CDR2 YYNGEE. V lost 0 bases to trimming and J lost 2 bases; unmatched junction nucleotides: 2. This CDR3 comprises 15 residues. DNA for the CDR3: TGTGCCAGCAGCGTAGGGGGACAGGGGACCTACGAGCAGTACTTC. Its protein is CASSVGGQGTYEQYF.

V usage is TRBV7-9 and J usage is TRBJ2-7; no definite D call. V was shortened by 3 bases and J by 7 bases, with 19 bases between the two germline ends. Germline-derived CDR1 and CDR2 are SEHNR and FQNEAQ (reference sequence). The CDR3 consists of 15 residues. The CDR3 sequence: CASSLGYSWEFEQYF. CDR3 nucleotide sequence: TGTGCCAGCAGCTTGGGGTATTCTTGGGAATTTGAGCAGTACTTC.

This chain joins TRBV11-3 and TRBJ2-3; D gene ambiguous. The CDR3 runs 12 residues. Per the germline V gene, CDR1 is SGHNT and CDR2 is YENEEA. Trimming removed 3 bases from V and 6 bases from J, with 7 bases in between. CDR3 DNA sequence: TGTGCCAGCAGCTTCGGCTTTGATACGCAGTATTTT. Residues: CASSFGFDTQYF.

The chain carries TRBV7-2 and TRBJ2-5; TRBD2 matches at 10 bases. The V gene's germline CDR1 is SGHTA and CDR2 FQGNSA. The CDR3 has 15 residues. V dropped 3 bases and J dropped 5; count of bases not matched to a gene: 6. CDR3 amino acids: CASSFASGGAETQYF. Here the CDR3 DNA reads TGTGCCAGCAGCTTTGCCAGCGGGGGGGCTGAGACCCAGTACTTC. Full variable domain (rest looked up from reference TRBV7-2 and TRBJ2-5): GAGVSQSPSNKVTEKGKDVELRCDPISGHTALYWYRQSLGQGLEFLIYFQGNSAPDKSGLPSDRFSAERTGGSVSTLTIQRTQQEDSAVYLCASSFASGGAETQYFGPGTRLLVL.

This clonotype showed up many times. This sequence joins TRBV12-3 or TRBV12-4 and TRBJ2-3; 9 bases are shared with TRBD2. CDR3 length: 13 residues. V shed 10 bases, J shed 5 bases, and the junction held 7 bases outside the gene matches. The CDR3 DNA sequence: TGTGCCATTGCGGGGGGGCAAGAAGATACGCAGTATTTT. This sequence encodes CAIAGGQEDTQYF.

The chain joins TRBV4-2 to TRBJ1-6, with D maybe TRBD1 (5 bases). CDR1 and CDR2 (germline): LGHNA, YNFKEQ. The CDR3 extends over 16 amino acids. The V end was cut by 4 bases, the J end by 9 bases, with 19 bases between. CDR3 in DNA: TGTGCCAGCAGCCGGGATCGACAGTCGGGCGGTTCACCCCTCCACTTT. Residues: CASSRDRQSGGSPLHF.

The rearrangement joins TRBV11-3 to TRBJ2-5; D unclear. Trimming removed 2 bases at V and 4 bases at J, with 8 bases between. Per germline, CDR1 SGHNT and CDR2 YENEEA. This CDR3 has 13 amino acids. CDR3 amino acids: CASSLTQPETQYF. The CDR3 coding sequence is TGTGCCAGCAGCTTAACACAGCCAGAGACCCAGTACTTC.

This clonotype has more than one count but fewer than ten. This chain connects TRBV7-2 to TRBJ2-5; D not resolved. Germline lookup yields CDR1 SGHTA and CDR2 FQGNSA. The CDR3 covers 12 residues. Deletions cut 6 bases from V and 2 bases from J, with 7 bases between. The CDR3 loop is CASRYTQETQYF. CDR3 bases: TGTGCCAGCAGATACACTCAAGAGACCCAGTACTTC.

Many counts were recorded for this clonotype. The chain recombines TRBV5-1 with TRBJ2-1; D not certain. The CDR3 contains 15 residues. In germline, CDR1 is SGHRS, CDR2 YFSETQ. V lost 8 bases and J lost 5, with 20 bases in between. CDR3 DNA: TGCGCCAGTAGTGCGGCCGTCCTCACAAACAATGAGCAGTTCTTC. It translates to CASSAAVLTNNEQFF.

There are a few counts of this clonotype. The CDR3 bases are TGTGCCAGCAGCTTCGTTGGATCCCGGGGCACCCAGTACTTC. Translation gives CASSFVGSRGTQYF. The V gene is TRBV7-9, the J gene TRBJ2-5, with D perhaps TRBD1 or TRBD2 (5 bases each). CDR3 size: 14 residues. V was shortened by 3 bases and J by 8 bases, with 16 bases between the two germline ends. The germline gives CDR1 SEHNR, CDR2 FQNEAQ (reference sequence).

This rearrangement joins TRBV28 to TRBJ2-2; D unresolved. Trimming took 6 bases from V and 4 from J, leaving 9 bases between them. The CDR3 totals 13 residues. The germline V gene encodes CDR1 MDHEN and CDR2 SYDVKM. In DNA, the CDR3 is TGTGCCAGCAGGGCCAGGACCACCGGGGAGCTGTTTTTT. Its translation is CASRARTTGELFF.